What follows are 8 T cell receptor beta chains derived from one specimen sequenced in a study of blood T cell repertoires in COVID-19. The table came from immunoSEQ multiplex PCR; TCRdb's copy has only in-frame clones and leaves some out. The sample carries 150,000 to 200,000 clones, about four fifths recorded once. The specimen was peripheral blood. The origin of the receptors is a man between 60 and 75 years old with active or convalescent COVID-19.

This chain links TRBV2 with TRBJ2-7; D ambiguous. The germline CDR1 and CDR2 sequences are SNHLY and FYNNEI. The CDR3 is 11 amino acids. Trimming took 7 bases from V and 6 from J, leaving 10 bases between them. The CDR3 coding sequence is TGTGCCAGCATGCTAAACTCCGAGCAGTACTTC. It specifies CASMLNSEQYF.

The chain is built from TRBV7-2 and TRBJ2-7, with unresolved D. V lost 2 bases and J 0 bases, leaving 14 bases between the germline ends. The CDR3 is 16 amino acids. The germline CDR1 and CDR2 sequences are SGHTA and FQGNSA. CDR3 loop: CASSLTVSLPSYEQYF. The CDR3 DNA is TGTGCCAGCAGCTTAACAGTCTCTCTCCCCTCCTACGAGCAGTACTTC.

This clone was counted only a few times. The gene calls are TRBV10-1 and TRBJ2-7; the D gene is possibly TRBD1 (6 bases). This CDR3 has 12 amino acids. The V end was cut by 4 bases, the J end by 7 bases, with 11 bases between. The germline CDR1 and CDR2 sequences are WNHNN and SYGVQD (reference sequence). CDR3 coding DNA: TGCGCCAGCAGTGGGACAGCCTTGGAGCAGTACTTC. It yields the protein CASSGTALEQYF.

V usage is TRBV5-4 and J usage is TRBJ1-2; 8 bases align to TRBD1. The junction had 12 bases not matched to a gene; V was cut back by 4 bases and J by 4 bases. Germline V gene sequence: CDR1 SGHNT, CDR2 YYREEE (reference sequence). The CDR3 spans 16 residues. The CDR3 coding sequence is TGTGCCAGCAGCCGCCCACCCCCGGGACAGGCCTATGGCTACACCTTC. Its protein product is CASSRPPPGQAYGYTF.

The V and J genes are TRBV11-2 and TRBJ2-7; the match to TRBD2 covers 9 bases. Looked up from germline, CDR1 is SGHAT and CDR2 is FQNNGV. Trimming at V came to 1 base and at J to 6 bases, leaving 7 bases not matched to a gene. CDR3 length: 15 amino acids. CDR3 in DNA: TGTGCCAGCAGCTTAGTAGGCGGGAGGGGGCGCGAGCAGTACTTC. Its translation is CASSLVGGRGREQYF.

The table lists this clone with a few counts. CDR3 nucleotides: TGTGCCAGCAGTTACGTCACAGGGCACGGCTACACCTTC. This sequence encodes CASSYVTGHGYTF. J is TRBJ1-2 and V is TRBV6-5; tentatively, D is TRBD1 (6 bases). In germline, CDR1 is MNHEY, CDR2 SVGAGI. The CDR3 contains 13 residues. Deletions cut 2 bases from V and 8 bases from J, with 12 bases between.

The V gene is TRBV5-1, the J gene TRBJ2-5; tentative D call: TRBD1 (6 bases). CDR1 and CDR2 from the germline V gene are SGHRS and YFSETQ. The V end was cut by 4 bases, the J end by 2 bases, with 12 bases between. The CDR3 sequence is 14 residues long. CDR3 sequence: CASSTQGHQETQYF. CDR3 DNA: TGCGCCAGCAGCACCCAGGGACATCAAGAGACCCAGTACTTC.

The gene calls are TRBV12-3 or TRBV12-4 and TRBJ1-3; no clear D. The CDR3 has 8 amino acids. V lost 4 bases, J lost 16 bases, and 5 bases lay in between. The CDR3 bases are TGTGCCAGCAGTTCGAGGTATTTT. As protein: CASSSRYF.